Below are 18 T cell receptor beta chains sequenced from a single sample in a study of CD8+CD57+ T cells in acquired aplastic anemia. Previously, flow cytometry had revealed CD8+CD57+ cell expansion in the patients chosen for sequencing. Genomic DNA acted as the template from which TCR beta VDJ combination and CDR3 sequence profiling were carried out. Each CDR3 protein gets one entry after TCRdb re-called the reads with MiXCR. The sample consists of about 150,000 distinct CDR3 sequences, just over 50% of them appearing once. The material sequenced was sorted CD4+, CD8+, or CD8+CD57+ T cells (not recorded which) from PBMCs. Source of these receptors: a human donor with aplastic anemia.

The chain uses TRBV19 and TRBJ1-5; 8 bases fit TRBD1. Germline CDR1 LNHDA, CDR2 SQIVND (reference sequence). With 6 bases clipped from V and 0 bases from J, the junction kept 10 bases outside the gene matches. The CDR3 spans 17 residues. CDR3 sequence: CASRDRGQTYSNQPQHF. In DNA form, the CDR3 reads TGTGCCAGTAGAGACAGGGGCCAAACCTATAGCAATCAGCCCCAGCATTTT.

A note on this clonotype: A much larger clone is a single base away; this may be a read error. V gene TRBV2 combines with J gene TRBJ1-5; TRBD1 might be the D (5 bases). V shed 6 bases and J shed 3 bases, with 9 bases lying between them. This CDR3 has 13 amino acids. Germline V CDR1 and CDR2: SNHLY, FYNNEI. The CDR3 spells CASSGTFNQPQHF. CDR3 nucleotide sequence: TGTGCCAGCAGCGGGACTTTCAATCAGCCCCAGCATTTT.

The J gene is TRBJ2-3, the V gene TRBV10-1, with 8 nucleotides matching TRBD2. The CDR3 spans 22 residues. Trimming took 7 bases from V and 0 from J; bases not matched to a gene: 27. Germline loops: CDR1 WNHNN, CDR2 SYGVQD (reference sequence). The CDR3 protein is CASNMWRGKDGGGPPSTDTQYF. The CDR3 coding sequence is TGCGCCAGCAACATGTGGCGGGGGAAGGATGGCGGGGGGCCCCCTAGCACAGATACGCAGTATTTT.

This chain connects TRBV10-2 to TRBJ2-3; TRBD2 might be the D (5 bases). The germline CDR1 and CDR2 sequences are WSHSY and SAAADI. Trimming shortened V by 6 bases and J by 1 base, and 14 bases separated the two germline ends. The CDR3 covers 15 residues. The CDR3 bases are TGCGCCAGCAGGCGAACGGTCGGGGGCACAGATACGCAGTATTTT. It yields the protein CASRRTVGGTDTQYF.

A word on this clonotype: Lacking the conserved final phenylalanine or tryptophan, this CDR3 likely reflects a read error. The V and J genes are TRBV9 and TRBJ2-5; TRBD2 aligns across 8 bases. The trim removed 7 bases at V and 2 bases at J, leaving 7 bases unmatched. This CDR3 contains 14 residues. CDR1 SGDLS and CDR2 YYNGEE come from the germline V gene. The CDR3 protein is CASGPLAGQETQYL. For the CDR3, the DNA is TGTGCCAGCGGCCCGTTAGCGGGGCAAGAGACCCAGTACCTC.

This clonotype turned up a few times. The V gene is TRBV6-5, the J gene TRBJ2-6; D unclear. CDR1 is MNHEY and CDR2 is SVGAGI in the germline V gene. This CDR3 is built from 17 residues. Deletions cut 1 base from V and 1 base from J, with 11 bases between. In nucleotides, the CDR3 is TGTGCCAGCAGTTACTTGGATGGGAATTCTGGGGCCAACGTCCTGACTTTC. This sequence encodes CASSYLDGNSGANVLTF.

The genes are TRBV12-3 or TRBV12-4 and TRBJ1-2; 8 bases fit TRBD1. There are 15 residues in the CDR3. V was pared by 9 bases and J by 7 bases, with 16 bases of the junction left unmatched. This CDR3 reads CASRGTGIGFGGYTF. The CDR3 coding sequence is TGTGCCAGTAGGGGGACAGGAATTGGATTCGGTGGCTACACCTTC.

This chain links TRBV13 with TRBJ1-1; D perhaps matches TRBD1 (5 bases). Germline-derived CDR1 and CDR2 are PRHDT and FYEKMQ (reference sequence). The CDR3 sequence is 15 residues long. Trimming took 5 bases from V and 2 from J, leaving 15 bases between them. CDR3 sequence (DNA): TGTGCCAGCAGCACGGGGACGGGGCGAAACACTGAAGCTTTCTTT. This sequence encodes CASSTGTGRNTEAFF. Based on the CDR3 plus reference TRBV13 and TRBJ1-1, the full variable domain is AAGVIQSPRHLIKEKRETATLKCYPIPRHDTVYWYQQGPGQDPQFLISFYEKMQSDKGSIPDRFSAQQFSDYHSELNMSSLELGDSALYFCASSTGTGRNTEAFFGQGTRLTVV.

Ten or more counts support this clonotype. The genes are TRBV7-9 and TRBJ2-7; D gene unclear. The germline gives CDR1 SEHNR, CDR2 FQNEAQ (reference sequence). V was clipped by 4 bases and J by 0 bases, with 7 bases between them. The CDR3 sequence is 13 residues long. The CDR3 region has the DNA TGTGCCAGCAGCTCGGCCCTCTCCTACGAGCAGTACTTC. The encoded protein is CASSSALSYEQYF.

This clonotype showed up just a few times. The V call is TRBV6-1, the J call TRBJ2-3; 14 bases are a match to TRBD2. The germline V gene has CDR1 MNHNS and CDR2 SASEGT. V gave up 5 bases and J gave up 8 bases; unmatched junction bases: 12. CDR3 length: 17 residues. The CDR3 is CASSRTSGGSRRGTQYF. For the CDR3, the DNA is TGTGCCAGCAGTCGGACTAGCGGGGGGAGCAGGAGAGGTACGCAGTATTTT.

This chain connects TRBV12-3 or TRBV12-4 to TRBJ2-7; D possibly uses TRBD1 or TRBD2 (5 bases each). Between the trimmed V and J ends, which lost 6 bases and 1 base, there was a span of 13 bases. The CDR3 sequence is 14 residues long. CDR3 nucleotides: TGTGCCAGCAGGCCCCGAGGGGTATCCTACGAGCAGTACTTC. Protein product: CASRPRGVSYEQYF.

This clonotype turned up a few times. The chain joins TRBV5-6 to TRBJ2-4, with D possibly being TRBD1 (6 bases). Per germline, CDR1 SGHDT and CDR2 YYEEEE. The CDR3 is 14 residues long. With 3 bases removed from V and 3 bases from J, the gap between germline ends came to 10 bases. The CDR3 protein is CASSSGDSKNIQYF. DNA of the CDR3: TGTGCCAGCAGCTCAGGGGATAGCAAAAACATTCAGTACTTC.

The CDR3, as DNA: TGTGCCAGCAGCTTAGACCCTAGCGGGGGATCAGAGACCCAGTACTTC. Translation gives CASSLDPSGGSETQYF. V gene TRBV7-6 combines with J gene TRBJ2-5; 10 nucleotides line up with TRBD2. The germline V gene encodes CDR1 SGHVS and CDR2 FNYEAQ. This CDR3 has 16 residues. The J segment lost 4 bases and the V segment lost 1 base, leaving 6 bases of the junction unmatched.

The chain recombines TRBV7-9 with TRBJ2-7; D ambiguous. Germline values: CDR1 SEHNR, CDR2 FQNEAQ (reference sequence). Trimming cost V 4 bases and J 7 bases, with 11 bases left between them. This CDR3 is built from 12 residues. The CDR3 here is CASSSSGFEQYF. The DNA for the CDR3 is TGTGCCAGCAGCTCCTCCGGGTTTGAGCAGTACTTC.

In DNA, the CDR3 is TGTGCCAGCCTTAAACCGGGACAGGGACACAATGAGCAGTTCTTC. Protein sequence: CASLKPGQGHNEQFF. The chain recombines TRBV2 with TRBJ2-1; 9 bases agree with TRBD1. With V trimmed by 8 bases and J by 5 bases, 10 bases remained unmatched. Germline values: CDR1 SNHLY, CDR2 FYNNEI. The CDR3 is 15 amino acids.

This clonotype occurred many times. The chain couples TRBV7-8 to TRBJ1-6, with D possibly being TRBD1 (5 bases). This CDR3 has 13 amino acids. The germline V gene has CDR1 SGHVS and CDR2 FQNEAQ. V gave up 5 bases and J gave up 10 bases, with 12 bases separating them. CDR3 loop: CASSQAGGSPLHF. DNA of the CDR3: TGTGCCAGCAGCCAAGCGGGGGGGTCACCCCTCCACTTT.

In its sample, this clonotype was seen a few times. At one end the junction does not follow the germline gene, possibly because of a read error. The chain recombines TRBV10-2 with TRBJ1-4, with TRBD1 identical over 9 bases. The CDR3 spans 15 residues. The germline gives CDR1 WSHSY, CDR2 SAAADI. The CDR3 bases are TGCGCCAGCAGTGGTGGGACAGGGCATAATGAAAAACTGCTTTTT. Translating gives CASSGGTGHNEKLLF.

Only one count was recorded for this clonotype. This sequence may be a read error, since a much larger clone differs from it by one base. The chain has TRBV5-1 and TRBJ1-2, with a weak D call TRBD1 (6 bases). The germline V and J ends were trimmed by 3 bases and 3 bases, with 15 bases remaining between them. Per germline, CDR1 SGHRS and CDR2 YFSETQ. The CDR3 spans 15 residues. In DNA, the CDR3 is TGCGCCAGCAGCTCTTCCTGGACAGCCTACTATGGCTACACCTTC. Translated: CASSSSWTAYYGYTF.